This paragraph reports one T cell receptor beta chain. Germline V gives CDR1 SGHAT, CDR2 FQDESV (reference sequence). V dropped 5 bases and J dropped 7 bases, with 13 bases sitting between them. This CDR3 spans 13 amino acids. The assay was immunoSEQ multiplex PCR, and TCRdb's table has in-frame clones only and misses some. The sample carries about 210,000 clones, 65% to 85% recorded once. These data originate in a study of blood T cell repertoires in COVID-19. The sequenced sample was PBMCs or T cells enriched from blood (not recorded which). The TCR comes from a man in his thirties or forties with acute COVID-19. The V gene is TRBV11-1, the J gene TRBJ2-3; possibly TRBD2 for D (6 bases). CDR3 sequence (DNA): TGTGCCAGCAGCGGCCGGGACTCCAATACGCAGTATTTT. Amino acid sequence: CASSGRDSNTQYF.